The TCR beta chain under discussion was sequenced for a study of T cell responses to AZD1222 COVID-19 vaccine. Study summary: Second-dose intervals near 4 or 12 weeks were combined.

In the case of this clone: The target antigen is unknown.

CDR1 and CDR2 (germline): SEHNR, FQNEAQ (reference sequence). The V gene end was trimmed by 4 bases and the J gene end by 6 bases; junction bases not matched to a gene: 3. The CDR3 contains 12 residues. Repertoires were generated with immunoSEQ multiplex PCR, while TCRdb's copy carries only in-frame clones and drops some. The sample consists of about 140,000 clones, roughly 90% of them appearing once. General observations from the study: Repertoires in all cases were sampled only once the peak T cell response had passed. Nearly half of spike-specific TCRs reportedly target unmutated variant regions. Two AZD1222 administrations were followed by greater Spike-specific TCR breadth and depth.

This specimen was peripheral blood, taken on day 0 of AZD1222 vaccination. The TCR was taken from an adult in good health. The genes are TRBV7-9 and TRBJ2-7; 7 bases are shared with TRBD2. The CDR3 coding sequence is TGTGCCAGCAGCTCACTAGCGTTCGAGCAGTACTTC. Translating it yields CASSSLAFEQYF.